Listed below are T cell receptor beta chains from one sample, sequenced in a study of control samples from healthy donors and cancer patients. Only in-frame clones appear in the TCRdb table, and some are missing; sequencing was by immunoSEQ multiplex PCR. The table includes 100,000 to 150,000 clones, 80% to 95% detected once. Material: blood. The receptors were gathered from a man in his late teens or twenties in good health. CDR3s include the opening cysteine and the closing phenylalanine or tryptophan. A D gene is named only where the DNA matches it firmly. Size is stated for part of the rows, as once, few or many counts, or as a class when the clone is expanded.

d_call j_call clone_size v_call cdr3_aa cdr3_nt
TRBD1 TRBJ2-1 NA TRBV5-4 CASSLAGGRYNEQFF TGTGCCAGCAGCTTGGCAGGGGGCCGCTACAATGAGCAGTTCTTC
TRBD1 TRBJ2-1 NA TRBV10-3 CAISPWDRVFPYNEQFF TGTGCCATCAGTCCCTGGGACAGGGTGTTCCCCTACAATGAGCAGTTCTTC
NA TRBJ2-3 NA TRBV9 CASSVGQVTSTDTQYF TGTGCCAGCAGCGTAGGTCAGGTTACTAGCACAGATACGCAGTATTTT
TRBD2 TRBJ2-1 NA TRBV7-9 CASSPPGLAGNEQFF TGTGCCAGCAGCCCTCCGGGACTAGCTGGCAATGAGCAGTTCTTC
NA TRBJ2-5 once TRBV6-6 CASSTTRVETQYF TGTGCCAGCAGTACTACTCGGGTAGAGACCCAGTACTTC
TRBD2 TRBJ2-2 NA TRBV10-2 CASRAGGANTGELFF TGCGCCAGCAGAGCGGGGGGGGCGAACACCGGGGAGCTGTTTTTT
TRBD1 TRBJ2-7 NA TRBV4-1 CASSFTLLGQEYEQYF TGCGCCAGCAGCTTCACATTGCTGGGACAGGAGTACGAGCAGTACTTC
TRBD1 TRBJ1-1 NA TRBV4-1 CASSQAAGTANEAFF TGCGCCAGCAGCCAGGCGGCCGGGACAGCAAACGAAGCTTTCTTT
NA TRBJ1-3 NA TRBV15 CATSRDPGTPGNTIYF TGTGCCACCAGCAGAGATCCCGGGACACCTGGAAACACCATATATTTT
NA TRBJ1-5 NA TRBV9 CASSVGVESNQPQHF TGTGCCAGCAGCGTAGGGGTAGAGAGCAATCAGCCCCAGCATTTT
TRBD1 TRBJ2-1 NA TRBV5-1 CASSLQGESYNEQFF TGCGCCAGCAGCTTACAGGGGGAGTCCTACAATGAGCAGTTCTTC
TRBD2 TRBJ2-1 NA TRBV7-3 CASSRLSGGSYNEQFF TGTGCCAGCAGCCGGCTAAGCGGGGGCTCCTACAATGAGCAGTTCTTC
NA TRBJ2-2 NA TRBV28 CASSFLDTGELFF TGTGCCAGCAGTTTTTTGGACACCGGGGAGCTGTTTTTT
NA TRBJ2-5 NA TRBV7-2 CASSRLGAETQYF TGTGCCAGCAGTCGACTGGGGGCAGAGACCCAGTACTTC
NA TRBJ2-3 NA TRBV11-3 CASSLGQQNTDTQYF TGTGCCAGCAGCTTAGGACAGCAAAACACAGATACGCAGTATTTT
NA TRBJ2-5 NA TRBV3-1/TRBV3-2 CASSQGWTVQETQYF TGTGCCAGCAGCCAAGGCTGGACAGTTCAAGAGACCCAGTACTTC
TRBD2 TRBJ2-1 NA TRBV9 CASSPGTSGPYNEQFF TGTGCCAGCAGCCCCGGGACTAGCGGACCGTACAATGAGCAGTTCTTC
NA TRBJ2-5 NA TRBV7-7 CASSLAAQPDPETQYF TGTGCCAGCAGCTTAGCGGCCCAGCCAGACCCGGAGACCCAGTACTTC
TRBD2 TRBJ2-3 NA TRBV9 CASSATSGAQITQYF TGTGCCAGCAGCGCGACTAGCGGGGCACAGATAACGCAGTATTTT
NA TRBJ2-7 NA TRBV27 CASSLSSAGYPRVQYF TGTGCCAGCAGTTTATCGTCGGCGGGGTACCCGAGAGTGCAGTACTTC
NA TRBJ2-1 NA TRBV9 CASSVVTSYNEQFF TGTGCCAGCAGCGTTGTGACGAGTTACAATGAGCAGTTCTTC
NA TRBJ2-3 once TRBV9 CASSVVIADTQYF TGTGCCAGCAGCGTAGTCATTGCAGATACGCAGTATTTT
NA TRBJ2-1 NA TRBV7-9 CASSLALALYEQFF TGTGCCAGCAGCTTAGCGCTAGCGTTGTATGAGCAGTTCTTC
TRBD1 TRBJ2-1 NA TRBV6-5 CASSKGGGEQFF TGTGCCAGCAGCAAAGGGGGCGGGGAGCAGTTCTTC
TRBD1 TRBJ1-6 NA TRBV28 CASSTGQFNSPLHF TGTGCCAGCAGCACGGGACAGTTTAATTCACCCCTCCACTTT
TRBD1 TRBJ1-6 once TRBV28 CASKLGQGFNSPLHF TGTGCCAGCAAACTGGGACAGGGGTTTAATTCACCCCTCCACTTT
NA TRBJ2-7 NA TRBV27 CASSFGSAYEQYF TGTGCCAGCAGTTTCGGGTCAGCCTACGAGCAGTACTTC
NA TRBJ1-2 NA TRBV25-1 CASSESDRQAGYTF TGTGCCAGCAGTGAATCTGACAGGCAAGCTGGCTACACCTTC
NA TRBJ1-2 NA TRBV4-3 CASSQDLGERNGYTF TGCGCCAGCAGCCAAGATCTTGGGGAACGGAATGGCTACACCTTC
NA TRBJ1-6 NA TRBV30 CAWTKNNSPLHF TGTGCCTGGACCAAGAATAATTCACCCCTCCACTTT
NA TRBJ2-5 NA TRBV5-1 CASSNSGREPLGTQYF TGCGCCAGCAGCAATTCTGGACGGGAACCACTGGGGACCCAGTACTTC
NA TRBJ1-3 NA TRBV11-2 CASSPAQGSLPFGNTIYF TGTGCCAGCAGCCCCGCTCAGGGATCCTTGCCGTTCGGAAACACCATATATTTT
TRBD1 TRBJ2-3 NA TRBV28 CASSSGTESTDTQYF TGTGCCAGCAGTTCCGGGACAGAAAGCACAGATACGCAGTATTTT
TRBD2 TRBJ2-1 NA TRBV12-5 CASLGGSVYNEQFF TGTGCTAGTTTGGGCGGGAGCGTATACAATGAGCAGTTCTTC
TRBD2 TRBJ2-5 NA TRBV9 CASSQRGSGRFAETQYF TGTGCCAGCAGCCAAAGAGGGAGCGGGAGATTCGCAGAGACCCAGTACTTC
NA TRBJ2-6 NA TRBV5-1 CASSLDLFSGANVLTF TGCGCCAGCAGCCTTGACTTGTTCTCTGGGGCCAACGTCCTGACTTTC
NA TRBJ2-7 NA TRBV6-5 CASSYSGFGEGYEQYF TGTGCCAGCAGTTACTCTGGCTTCGGGGAAGGATACGAGCAGTACTTC
NA TRBJ1-3 NA TRBV5-1 CASSLGLSGNTIYF TGCGCCAGCAGCTTGGGACTCTCTGGAAACACCATATATTTT
NA TRBJ2-7 NA TRBV10-2 CASSDYPGPLYEQYF TGCGCCAGCAGTGATTATCCGGGACCGCTCTACGAGCAGTACTTC
NA TRBJ1-3 NA TRBV7-2 CASSPRRASGNTIYF TGTGCCAGCAGCCCCCGGCGGGCCTCTGGAAACACCATATATTTT